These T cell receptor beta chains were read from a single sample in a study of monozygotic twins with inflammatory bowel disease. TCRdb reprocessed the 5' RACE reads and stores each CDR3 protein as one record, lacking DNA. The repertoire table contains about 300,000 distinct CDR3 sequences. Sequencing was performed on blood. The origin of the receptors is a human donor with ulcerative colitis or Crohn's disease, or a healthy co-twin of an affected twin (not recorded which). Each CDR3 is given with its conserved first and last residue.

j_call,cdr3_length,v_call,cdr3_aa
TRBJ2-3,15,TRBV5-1,CASSSPGPRTDTQYF
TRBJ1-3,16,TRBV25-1,CASSVLQGSSGNTIYF
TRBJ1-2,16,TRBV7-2,CASSPQGGGGGYGYTF
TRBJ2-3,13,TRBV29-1,CSSQRGSTDTQYF
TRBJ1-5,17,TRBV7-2,CASSLRGPGGGLQPQHF
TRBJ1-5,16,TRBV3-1,CASSPTGPHSNQPQHF
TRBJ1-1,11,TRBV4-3,CASSQGRFAFF
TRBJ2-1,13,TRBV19,CASSMGAYNEQFF
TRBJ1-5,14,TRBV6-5,CASSFGRGNQPQHF
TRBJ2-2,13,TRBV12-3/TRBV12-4,CASRFRERGELFF
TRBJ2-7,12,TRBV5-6,CASSYRVYEQYF
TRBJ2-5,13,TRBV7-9,CASSATLQETQYF
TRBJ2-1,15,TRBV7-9,CASSLVTFSYNEQFF
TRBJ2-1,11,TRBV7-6,CASSVYNEQFF
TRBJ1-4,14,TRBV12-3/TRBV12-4,CASSADRTNEKLFF
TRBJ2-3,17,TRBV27,CASSLYPRHLTVDTQYF
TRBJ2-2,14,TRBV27,CASSWGANTGELFF
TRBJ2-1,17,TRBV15,CATSRTRQVSSYNEQFF
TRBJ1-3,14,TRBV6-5,CASSFGQPLNTIYF
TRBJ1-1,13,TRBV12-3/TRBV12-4,CASSKDGRTEAFF
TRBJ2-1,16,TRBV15,CATSATTMLVGNEQFF
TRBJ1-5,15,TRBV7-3,CASSPYLYSNQPQHF
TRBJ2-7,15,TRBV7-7,CASSRGLAGSYEQYF
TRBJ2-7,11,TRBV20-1,CSAYDAYEQYF
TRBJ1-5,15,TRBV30,CAWSEGQSGNQPQHF
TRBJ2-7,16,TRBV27,CASRFTSGRSSYEQYF
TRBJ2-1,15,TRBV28,CASSLLDRASNEQFF
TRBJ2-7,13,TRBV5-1,CASCPEGFYEQYF
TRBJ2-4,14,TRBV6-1,CASSRPGHKNIQYF
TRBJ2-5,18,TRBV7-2,CASSLALFTGGPAETQYF
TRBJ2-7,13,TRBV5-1,CASTPFGSYEQYF
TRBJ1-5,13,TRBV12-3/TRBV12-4,CASRLQGEQPQHF
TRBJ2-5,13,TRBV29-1,CSVAARRGETQYF
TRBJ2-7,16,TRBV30,CAWARMWTGESYEQYF
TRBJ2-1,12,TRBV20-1,CSARTSGAEQFF
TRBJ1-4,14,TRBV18,CASSSTATNEKLFF
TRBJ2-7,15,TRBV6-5,CASSYSRQGRDEQYF
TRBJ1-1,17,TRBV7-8,CASSLVGRGSSNTEAFF
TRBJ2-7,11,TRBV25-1,CASSAVSEQYF
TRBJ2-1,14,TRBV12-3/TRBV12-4,CASRGTSGRDEQFF
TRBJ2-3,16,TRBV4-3,CASSQDRGFGVNTQYF
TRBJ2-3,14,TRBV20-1,CSAIERGRTDTQYF
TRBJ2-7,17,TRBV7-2,CASSRARGPLAGYEQYF
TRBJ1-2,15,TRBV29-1,CSVEPIDRHRDGYTF
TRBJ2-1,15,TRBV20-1,CSAPVGGEPYNEQFF